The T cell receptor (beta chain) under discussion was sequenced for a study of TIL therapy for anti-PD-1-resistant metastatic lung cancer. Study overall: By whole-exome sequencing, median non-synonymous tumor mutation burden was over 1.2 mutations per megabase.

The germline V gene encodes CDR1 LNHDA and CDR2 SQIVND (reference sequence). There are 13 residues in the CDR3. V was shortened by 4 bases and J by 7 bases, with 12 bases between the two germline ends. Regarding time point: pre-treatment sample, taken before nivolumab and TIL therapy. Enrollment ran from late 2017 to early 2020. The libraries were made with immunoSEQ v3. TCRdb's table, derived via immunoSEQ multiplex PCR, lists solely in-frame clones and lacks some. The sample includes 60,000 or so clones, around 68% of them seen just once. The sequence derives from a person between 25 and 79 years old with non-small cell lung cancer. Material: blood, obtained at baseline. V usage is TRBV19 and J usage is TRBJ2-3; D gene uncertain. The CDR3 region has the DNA TGTGCCAGTAGTAACTACGAGGCGTATACGCAGTATTTT. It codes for CASSNYEAYTQYF.